This passage covers 26 T cell receptor beta chains from one sample sequenced in a study of cytomegalovirus exposure and HLA in healthy donors. The PCR ran on 60 Vbeta and 13 Jbeta primers. Sequencing was performed with immunoSEQ multiplex PCR; in TCRdb, only in-frame clones are kept and a portion is missing. Among 95,000 to 110,000 clones listed, over 65% were seen once. The sequenced sample consisted of PBMCs. The receptors originated from a woman aged 40-49 years in good health and CMV-seronegative.

The chain combines TRBV27 with TRBJ1-1; the match to TRBD1 covers 9 bases. The germline gives CDR1 MNHEY, CDR2 SMNVEV (reference sequence). V shed 6 bases, J shed 2 bases, and the junction held 7 bases outside the gene matches. The CDR3 is made up of 15 amino acids. CDR3 bases: TGTGCCAGCAGAAAACCGGGACAGGGAAACACTGAAGCTTTCTTT. The encoded protein is CASRKPGQGNTEAFF.

This chain joins TRBV5-6 and TRBJ2-7; 8 nucleotides match TRBD2. Germline-derived CDR1 and CDR2 are SGHDT and YYEEEE. The CDR3 spans 13 residues. Unmatched junction bases numbered 2, after V lost 4 bases and J lost 2 bases. In DNA, the CDR3 is TGTGCCAGCAGCGAGACTAGCGCCTACGAGCAGTACTTC. This codes for CASSETSAYEQYF. Drawing the rest from reference TRBV5-6 and TRBJ2-7, the complete variable domain is DAGVTQSPTHLIKTRGQQVTLRCSPKSGHDTVSWYQQALGQGPQFIFQYYEEEERQRGNFPDRFSGHQFPNYSSELNVNALLLGDSALYLCASSETSAYEQYFGPGTRLTVT.

This clone was detected only once. This chain links TRBV9 with TRBJ2-1, with TRBD2 identical over 7 bases. The CDR3 sequence is 17 residues long. CDR1 and CDR2 (germline): SGDLS, YYNGEE. The ends lost 0 bases at V and 0 bases at J; junction bases unmatched: 6. Written as DNA, the CDR3 is TGTGCCAGCAGCGTAGACGCCGGGACTAACTCCTACAATGAGCAGTTCTTC. This encodes CASSVDAGTNSYNEQFF.

This chain uses TRBV28 with TRBJ2-7; 11 bases agree with TRBD2. V trimming: 2 bases; J trimming: 3 bases; junction bases outside the gene matches: 3. This CDR3 has 15 residues. Germline CDR1 and CDR2: MDHEN and SYDVKM. CDR3 nucleotides: TGTGCCAGCAGTTTAGTACTAGCGGGGGTCTACGAGCAGTACTTC. Its translation is CASSLVLAGVYEQYF.

This chain connects TRBV28 to TRBJ2-5; possible D gene TRBD1, 6 bases. Germline V gene sequence: CDR1 MDHEN, CDR2 SYDVKM. The CDR3 extends over 14 amino acids. Between the trimmed V and J ends, which lost 2 bases and 3 bases, there was a span of 10 bases. The DNA for the CDR3 is TGTGCCAGCAGTTTAGAAGGACAGAAAGAGACCCAGTACTTC. Protein: CASSLEGQKETQYF.

This clone showed up just once. The rearrangement links TRBV10-2 to TRBJ2-1; no reliable D call. V was shortened by 5 bases and J by 0 bases, with 14 bases between the two germline ends. Germline values: CDR1 WSHSY, CDR2 SAAADI. The CDR3 contains 16 residues. CDR3 loop: CASSITHLSSYNEQFF. DNA for the CDR3: TGCGCCAGCAGTATCACCCACTTAAGCTCCTACAATGAGCAGTTCTTC.

This clone was recorded once. The V and J genes are TRBV5-6 and TRBJ2-1; D gene uncertain. Per the germline V gene, CDR1 is SGHDT and CDR2 is YYEEEE. Trimming shortened V by 6 bases and J by 0 bases, and 7 bases separated the two germline ends. This CDR3 is 13 amino acids long. CDR3 loop: CASTLSSYNEQFF. CDR3 DNA: TGTGCCAGCACGTTGAGCTCCTACAATGAGCAGTTCTTC.

In nucleotides, the CDR3 is TGTGCCAGCAGTCGTTTATCTGGGGCCAACGTCCTGACTTTC. This translates into CASSRLSGANVLTF. The chain recombines TRBV7-9 with TRBJ2-6; D not certain. The CDR3 is 14 amino acids. Trimming stripped 6 bases from V and 1 base from J, with 7 bases between. Per germline, CDR1 SEHNR and CDR2 FQNEAQ (reference sequence).

The chain links TRBV28 to TRBJ1-4, with a possible D match to TRBD1 (6 bases). Trimming removed 5 bases at V and 1 base at J, with 14 bases between. CDR3 size: 16 residues. CDR1 is MDHEN, CDR2 SYDVKM, per germline. The CDR3 is CASSQSLGQTNEKLFF. The CDR3 coding sequence is TGTGCCAGCAGTCAAAGTTTGGGACAAACTAATGAAAAACTGTTTTTT.

The V call is TRBV2, the J call TRBJ2-3; unclear D gene. Germline CDR1 and CDR2: SNHLY and FYNNEI. The V end lost 8 bases, the J end lost 0 bases, and 27 bases lay between the germline ends. The CDR3 is made up of 19 amino acids. CDR3 bases: TGTGCCAGCTGTTGGCAGGCCGTGGCGCGACGAACTAGCACAGATACGCAGTATTTT. Its translation: CASCWQAVARRTSTDTQYF. Supplemented by reference TRBV2 and TRBJ2-3, the full variable domain reads EPEVTQTPSHQVTQMGQEVILRCVPISNHLYFYWYRQILGQKVEFLVSFYNNEISEKSEIFDDQFSVERPDGSNFTLKIRSTKLEDSAMYFCASCWQAVARRTSTDTQYFGPGTRLTVL.

The sample holds a few counts of this clone. The rearrangement uses TRBV29-1 and TRBJ1-2; D perhaps matches TRBD1 (5 bases). CDR3 length: 13 residues. CDR1 is SQVTM, CDR2 ANQGSEA, per germline. V dropped 5 bases and J dropped 8 bases, with 18 bases sitting between them. The CDR3 reads CSVYVSGKKGYTF. The DNA of the CDR3 is TGCAGCGTTTACGTCTCAGGGAAGAAGGGCTACACCTTC.

The chain recombines TRBV19 with TRBJ2-1; 8 bases are shared with TRBD1. V lost 5 bases and J lost 7; bases outside the gene matches: 7. The germline CDR1 and CDR2 sequences are LNHDA and SQIVND (reference sequence). The CDR3 extends over 14 amino acids. CDR3 nucleotides: TGTGCCAGTAGTGCTTCGACAGGGGAAAATGAGCAGTTCTTC. The encoded protein is CASSASTGENEQFF. Filled out from reference TRBV19 and TRBJ2-1, the complete variable domain reads DGGITQSPKYLFRKEGQNVTLSCEQNLNHDAMYWYRQDPGQGLRLIYYSQIVNDFQKGDIAEGYSVSREKKESFPLTVTSAQKNPTAFYLCASSASTGENEQFFGPGTRLTVL.

V is TRBV7-2 and J is TRBJ2-1; D gene uncertain. This CDR3 is built from 15 residues. V lost 6 bases and J lost 0, with 12 bases in between. Germline CDR1 SGHTA, CDR2 FQGNSA. The CDR3 sequence is CASRVAASSYNEQFF. The DNA of the CDR3 is TGTGCCAGCAGGGTGGCGGCCAGCTCCTACAATGAGCAGTTCTTC.

The CDR3 loop reads CASSPGQGTTEAFF. Here the CDR3 DNA reads TGTGCCAGCAGCCCGGGACAGGGGACCACTGAAGCTTTCTTT. This chain connects TRBV6-5 to TRBJ1-1, with 10 positions matching TRBD1. The CDR3 loop spans 14 amino acids. The V gene end was trimmed by 6 bases and the J gene end by 4 bases; junction bases not matched to a gene: 5. CDR1 is MNHEY and CDR2 is SVGAGI in the germline V gene.

This chain connects TRBV11-2 to TRBJ2-7; no reliable D call. Germline lookup yields CDR1 SGHAT and CDR2 FQNNGV. This CDR3 spans 11 amino acids. The germline V and J ends were trimmed by 2 bases and 6 bases, with 5 bases remaining between them. CDR3 residues: CASSLIGEQYF. The DNA of the CDR3 is TGTGCCAGCAGCTTAATCGGCGAGCAGTACTTC. Together with reference TRBV11-2 and TRBJ2-7, the CDR3 gives the full variable domain: EAGVAQSPRYKIIEKRQSVAFWCNPISGHATLYWYQQILGQGPKLLIQFQNNGVVDDSQLPKDRFSAERLKGVDSTLKIQPAKLEDSAVYLCASSLIGEQYFGPGTRLTVT.

The genes are TRBV20-1 and TRBJ1-4, with 7 bases that match TRBD1. Germline CDR1 is DFQATT and CDR2 is SNEGSKA (reference sequence). The length of the CDR3 is 11 residues. The ends lost 5 bases at V and 10 bases at J; junction bases unmatched: 4. CDR3 residues: CSAPSGGKLFF. CDR3 bases: TGCAGTGCTCCATCAGGGGGAAAACTGTTTTTT.

The gene calls are TRBV5-6 and TRBJ1-1; 9 bases match TRBD1. The V gene's germline CDR1 is SGHDT and CDR2 YYEEEE. The CDR3 is 15 amino acids. V lost 3 bases to trimming and J lost 6 bases; unmatched junction nucleotides: 9. CDR3 amino acids: CASSYLGTGFAEAFF. CDR3 coding DNA: TGTGCCAGCAGCTACCTTGGGACAGGGTTCGCTGAAGCTTTCTTT.

The chain recombines TRBV7-9 with TRBJ2-7; 14 bases match TRBD2. Germline assignment: CDR1 SEHNR and CDR2 FQNEAQ (reference sequence). J was trimmed by 5 bases and V by 5 bases; bases with no gene match: 5. This CDR3 spans 15 amino acids. The chain's CDR3 is CASSDRTSGRHEQYF. The CDR3 DNA reads as TGTGCCAGCAGCGATCGGACTAGCGGGAGGCACGAGCAGTACTTC.

This rearrangement joins TRBV19 to TRBJ2-1; D call uncertain. The CDR3 spans 15 residues. The V end was cut by 1 base, the J end by 9 bases, with 16 bases between. The germline V gene has CDR1 LNHDA and CDR2 SQIVND (reference sequence). CDR3 amino acids: CASSIAELSFSEQFF. The CDR3, as DNA: TGTGCCAGTAGTATAGCTGAGCTAAGCTTTAGTGAGCAGTTCTTC. The whole variable domain, filled in from reference TRBV19 and TRBJ2-1, reads DGGITQSPKYLFRKEGQNVTLSCEQNLNHDAMYWYRQDPGQGLRLIYYSQIVNDFQKGDIAEGYSVSREKKESFPLTVTSAQKNPTAFYLCASSIAELSFSEQFFGPGTRLTVL.

The genes are TRBV7-2 and TRBJ2-1, with D tentatively TRBD1 (5 bases). This CDR3 contains 13 residues. Germline V gene sequence: CDR1 SGHTA, CDR2 FQGNSA. Between the trimmed V and J ends, which lost 3 bases and 7 bases, there was a span of 10 bases. This CDR3 is CASSFNRKNEQFF. In DNA, the CDR3 is TGTGCCAGCAGCTTTAACAGGAAAAATGAGCAGTTCTTC.

This clone turned up a few times. V and J are TRBV7-2 and TRBJ1-2; the match to TRBD1 covers 8 bases. V lost 0 bases and J lost 6; bases outside the gene matches: 12. CDR1 and CDR2 (germline): SGHTA, FQGNSA. The CDR3 has 17 amino acids. This CDR3 is CASSLAFSGTGVDGYTF. CDR3 nucleotide sequence: TGTGCCAGCAGCTTAGCGTTCAGTGGGACAGGAGTTGATGGCTACACCTTC.

The genes are TRBV11-3 and TRBJ2-7; 9 bases match TRBD1. CDR3 length: 15 residues. The germline V gene encodes CDR1 SGHNT and CDR2 YENEEA. V trimming: 5 bases; J trimming: 3 bases; junction bases outside the gene matches: 8. CDR3 nucleotides: TGTGCCAGCAGCCTATCCGGGACAGGGTTCTACGAGCAGTACTTC. Translating it yields CASSLSGTGFYEQYF. The entire variable domain, with the rest obtained from reference TRBV11-3 and TRBJ2-7, is as follows: EAGVVQSPRYKIIEKKQPVAFWCNPISGHNTLYWYLQNLGQGPELLIRYENEEAVDDSQLPKDRFSAERLKGVDSTLKIQPAELGDSAVYLCASSLSGTGFYEQYFGPGTRLTVT.

This chain uses TRBV19 with TRBJ2-3, with D possibly TRBD2 on 6 matching bases. V shed 5 bases and J shed 2 bases, with 11 bases lying between them. Looked up from germline, CDR1 is LNHDA and CDR2 is SQIVND (reference sequence). The CDR3 is made up of 14 amino acids. CDR3 protein: CASSALATTDTQYF. The CDR3 DNA is TGTGCCAGTAGTGCCCTAGCGACCACAGATACGCAGTATTTT.

V and J are TRBV21-1 and TRBJ2-7; TRBD2, as called in the table, went unchecked against the DNA. TRBV21-1 is marked as a pseudogene. The CDR3 runs to 16 residues. This CDR3 is CASSPSTSGSDYEQYF. In DNA, the CDR3 is TGTGCCAGCAGCCCGAGTACTAGCGGGAGCGACTACGAGCAGTACTTC.

The count of this clone is one. The rearrangement joins TRBV11-3 to TRBJ1-2; a possible D gene is TRBD1 (5 bases). V was cut by 1 base and J by 5 bases, with 14 bases left in between. The germline V gene encodes CDR1 SGHNT and CDR2 YENEEA. This CDR3 spans 15 amino acids. Here the CDR3 reads CASSLGGDGHYGYTF. Written as DNA, the CDR3 is TGTGCCAGCAGCTTAGGCGGGGACGGGCATTATGGCTACACCTTC.

This chain joins TRBV28 and TRBJ2-1, with TRBD1 matching over 9 bases. The CDR3 is 16 amino acids. Germline lookup yields CDR1 MDHEN and CDR2 SYDVKM. With V trimmed by 5 bases and J by 4 bases, 9 bases remained unmatched. The CDR3 loop reads CASSTLRTGVYNEQFF. The CDR3 DNA sequence: TGTGCCAGCAGTACCCTTAGGACAGGGGTGTACAATGAGCAGTTCTTC.